The rows below give T cell receptor beta chains drawn from one sample of a study of long-term antiretroviral therapy in people with HIV. Profiled with immunoSEQ multiplex PCR; TCRdb holds only in-frame clones, not every one. Found here are about 16,000 clones, over 70% of them singletons; the top ten hold 20% to 25%. The specimen was unsorted PBMCs, collected 2.1 years after starting antiretroviral therapy. The receptors come from a middle-aged man with HIV. CDR3s include the opening cysteine and the closing phenylalanine or tryptophan. A D gene is named only where the DNA matches it firmly. Size is stated for part of the rows, as once, few or many counts, or as a class when the clone is expanded.

abundance: medium-sized
v_gene: TRBV9
d_gene: NA
j_gene: TRBJ2-3
CDR3aa: CASSALMGGESDTQYF
CDR3nt: TGTGCCAGCAGCGCCCTGATGGGGGGAGAGTCAGATACGCAGTATTTT

abundance: few
v_gene: TRBV18
d_gene: TRBD2
j_gene: TRBJ2-1
CDR3aa: CASSALAGSGNEQFF
CDR3nt: TGTGCCAGCTCAGCGCTAGCGGGGAGCGGCAATGAGCAGTTCTTC

abundance: NA
v_gene: TRBV5-1
d_gene: NA
j_gene: TRBJ1-4
CDR3aa: CASSSTGTINEKLFF
CDR3nt: TGCGCCAGCAGCTCCACCGGGACGATTAATGAAAAACTGTTTTTT

abundance: NA
v_gene: TRBV27
d_gene: NA
j_gene: TRBJ2-7
CDR3aa: CASSTIQSLLSYEQYF
CDR3nt: TGTGCCAGCAGTACCATCCAGAGTCTTCTCTCCTACGAGCAGTACTTC

abundance: NA
v_gene: TRBV9
d_gene: NA
j_gene: TRBJ1-4
CDR3aa: CASSVGEGRVNEKLFF
CDR3nt: TGTGCCAGCAGCGTAGGCGAGGGGCGAGTTAATGAAAAACTGTTTTTT

abundance: NA
v_gene: TRBV5-6
d_gene: NA
j_gene: TRBJ1-4
CDR3aa: CASSRDQTTNEKLFF
CDR3nt: TGTGCCAGCAGCCGCGATCAGACAACTAATGAAAAACTGTTTTTT

abundance: NA
v_gene: TRBV7-9
d_gene: NA
j_gene: TRBJ1-4
CDR3aa: CASSFLSPRVEKLFF
CDR3nt: TGTGCCAGCAGCTTTCTCAGCCCACGGGTTGAAAAACTGTTTTTT

abundance: NA
v_gene: TRBV7-2
d_gene: NA
j_gene: TRBJ2-7
CDR3aa: CASSLGDYPYEQYF
CDR3nt: TGTGCCAGCAGCTTAGGAGACTACCCCTACGAGCAGTACTTC

abundance: NA
v_gene: TRBV9
d_gene: TRBD1
j_gene: TRBJ2-1
CDR3aa: CASSASGGYNEQFF
CDR3nt: TGTGCCAGCAGCGCCTCAGGGGGCTACAATGAGCAGTTCTTC

abundance: NA
v_gene: TRBV27
d_gene: NA
j_gene: TRBJ1-5
CDR3aa: CASSLAEGRPQHF
CDR3nt: TGTGCCAGCAGTTTGGCGGAAGGACGGCCCCAGCATTTT

abundance: NA
v_gene: TRBV5-4
d_gene: NA
j_gene: TRBJ1-1
CDR3aa: CASSLGGGRFTEAFF
CDR3nt: TGTGCCAGCAGCTTGGGAGGAGGAAGATTCACTGAAGCTTTCTTT

abundance: NA
v_gene: TRBV4-1
d_gene: NA
j_gene: TRBJ2-3
CDR3aa: CASSQANGRDTDTQYF
CDR3nt: TGCGCCAGCAGCCAAGCAAATGGCAGGGACACAGATACGCAGTATTTT

abundance: NA
v_gene: TRBV6-5
d_gene: NA
j_gene: TRBJ2-4
CDR3aa: CASSYSRYDAKNIQYF
CDR3nt: TGTGCCAGCAGTTATTCGAGATACGACGCCAAAAACATTCAGTACTTC

abundance: few
v_gene: TRBV2
d_gene: NA
j_gene: TRBJ2-7
CDR3aa: CASSDQDHRYEQYF
CDR3nt: TGTGCCAGCAGTGACCAGGACCACCGCTACGAGCAGTACTTC

abundance: NA
v_gene: TRBV19
d_gene: NA
j_gene: TRBJ1-5
CDR3aa: CASKSLNQPQHF
CDR3nt: TGTGCCAGTAAAAGCCTCAATCAGCCCCAGCATTTT

abundance: NA
v_gene: TRBV5-1
d_gene: NA
j_gene: TRBJ2-7
CDR3aa: CASSRGDSLPYEQYF
CDR3nt: TGCGCCAGCAGCCGCGGGGACTCCCTCCCCTACGAGCAGTACTTC

abundance: NA
v_gene: TRBV7-9
d_gene: TRBD2
j_gene: TRBJ2-1
CDR3aa: CASSLFPSGGNNEQFF
CDR3nt: TGTGCCAGCAGCCTTTTCCCTAGCGGGGGAAACAATGAGCAGTTCTTC

abundance: NA
v_gene: TRBV7-3
d_gene: NA
j_gene: TRBJ2-6
CDR3aa: CASGEGANVLTF
CDR3nt: TGTGCCAGCGGGGAAGGGGCCAACGTCCTGACTTTC

abundance: NA
v_gene: TRBV19
d_gene: NA
j_gene: TRBJ1-1
CDR3aa: CASNPGGGSGTTEAFF
CDR3nt: TGTGCCAGTAATCCCGGCGGGGGGTCAGGGACCACTGAAGCTTTCTTT

abundance: NA
v_gene: TRBV18
d_gene: NA
j_gene: TRBJ2-3
CDR3aa: CASSPDGGRTDTQYF
CDR3nt: TGTGCCAGCTCACCCGACGGGGGAAGGACAGATACGCAGTATTTT

abundance: once
v_gene: TRBV5-1
d_gene: NA
j_gene: TRBJ2-3
CDR3aa: CASSSWETQYF
CDR3nt: TGCGCCAGCAGCTCCTGGGAGACGCAGTATTTT

abundance: NA
v_gene: TRBV28
d_gene: NA
j_gene: TRBJ1-5
CDR3aa: CASSLRDSNQPQHF
CDR3nt: TGTGCCAGCAGTTTGAGGGACAGCAATCAGCCCCAGCATTTT

abundance: NA
v_gene: TRBV6-6
d_gene: NA
j_gene: TRBJ1-1
CDR3aa: CASSYEGFTEAFF
CDR3nt: TGTGCCAGCAGTTACGAGGGTTTCACTGAAGCTTTCTTT

abundance: once
v_gene: TRBV11-3
d_gene: NA
j_gene: TRBJ1-1
CDR3aa: CASSLMEVAEAFF
CDR3nt: TGTGCCAGCAGCTTAATGGAGGTGGCTGAAGCTTTCTTT

abundance: NA
v_gene: TRBV7-9
d_gene: NA
j_gene: TRBJ2-3
CDR3aa: CASSPPGLSTDTQYF
CDR3nt: TGTGCCAGCAGCCCCCCAGGGCTCAGCACAGATACGCAGTATTTT

abundance: NA
v_gene: TRBV5-1
d_gene: NA
j_gene: TRBJ2-1
CDR3aa: CASSLGSGPGEQFF
CDR3nt: TGCGCCAGCAGCTTGGGTTCGGGACCCGGTGAGCAGTTCTTC

abundance: NA
v_gene: TRBV13
d_gene: NA
j_gene: TRBJ1-1
CDR3aa: CASSLGFGGLVTEAFF
CDR3nt: TGTGCCAGCAGCTTAGGATTTGGGGGATTGGTCACTGAAGCTTTCTTT

abundance: NA
v_gene: TRBV11-2
d_gene: TRBD1
j_gene: TRBJ1-2
CDR3aa: CASSLDSGGGEGYGYTF
CDR3nt: TGTGCCAGCAGCTTAGATAGTGGAGGGGGCGAGGGCTATGGCTACACCTTC

abundance: NA
v_gene: TRBV25-1
d_gene: TRBD2
j_gene: TRBJ2-7
CDR3aa: CASSLGGPYEQYF
CDR3nt: TGTGCCAGCAGTCTGGGAGGGCCCTACGAGCAGTACTTC

abundance: NA
v_gene: TRBV2
d_gene: NA
j_gene: TRBJ1-5
CDR3aa: CASRDGISSPQHF
CDR3nt: TGTGCCAGCAGAGATGGCATATCCTCCCCCCAGCATTTT

abundance: NA
v_gene: TRBV6-6
d_gene: TRBD2
j_gene: TRBJ2-3
CDR3aa: CASSPTLTSGGEGQYF
CDR3nt: TGTGCCAGCAGTCCCACCCTCACTAGCGGGGGGGAAGGGCAGTATTTT

abundance: few
v_gene: TRBV9
d_gene: NA
j_gene: TRBJ1-6
CDR3aa: CASSVSWSVDSPLHF
CDR3nt: TGTGCCAGCAGCGTAAGTTGGTCAGTAGATTCACCCCTCCACTTT

abundance: NA
v_gene: TRBV27
d_gene: TRBD1
j_gene: TRBJ1-2
CDR3aa: CASSLYATGTGSGDGYTF
CDR3nt: TGTGCCAGCAGTTTGTATGCAACCGGGACAGGGTCCGGCGATGGCTACACCTTC

abundance: NA
v_gene: TRBV6-1
d_gene: NA
j_gene: TRBJ1-5
CDR3aa: CASSESGNQPQHF
CDR3nt: TGTGCCAGCAGTGAATCTGGGAATCAGCCCCAGCATTTT

abundance: few
v_gene: TRBV10-2
d_gene: NA
j_gene: TRBJ2-7
CDR3aa: CASSGGISYEQYF
CDR3nt: TGCGCCAGCAGCGGGGGTATAAGCTACGAGCAGTACTTC

abundance: NA
v_gene: TRBV2
d_gene: TRBD1
j_gene: TRBJ2-1
CDR3aa: CASSRQGNEQFF
CDR3nt: TGTGCCAGCAGTCGACAGGGTAATGAGCAGTTCTTC

abundance: NA
v_gene: TRBV12-5
d_gene: NA
j_gene: TRBJ2-3
CDR3aa: CASALTGNTDTQYF
CDR3nt: TGTGCTAGTGCCCTTACAGGGAACACAGATACGCAGTATTTT

abundance: NA
v_gene: TRBV28
d_gene: TRBD1
j_gene: TRBJ1-6
CDR3aa: CASTLDRNLYNSPLHF
CDR3nt: TGTGCCAGCACCTTGGACAGGAACCTCTATAATTCACCCCTCCACTTT